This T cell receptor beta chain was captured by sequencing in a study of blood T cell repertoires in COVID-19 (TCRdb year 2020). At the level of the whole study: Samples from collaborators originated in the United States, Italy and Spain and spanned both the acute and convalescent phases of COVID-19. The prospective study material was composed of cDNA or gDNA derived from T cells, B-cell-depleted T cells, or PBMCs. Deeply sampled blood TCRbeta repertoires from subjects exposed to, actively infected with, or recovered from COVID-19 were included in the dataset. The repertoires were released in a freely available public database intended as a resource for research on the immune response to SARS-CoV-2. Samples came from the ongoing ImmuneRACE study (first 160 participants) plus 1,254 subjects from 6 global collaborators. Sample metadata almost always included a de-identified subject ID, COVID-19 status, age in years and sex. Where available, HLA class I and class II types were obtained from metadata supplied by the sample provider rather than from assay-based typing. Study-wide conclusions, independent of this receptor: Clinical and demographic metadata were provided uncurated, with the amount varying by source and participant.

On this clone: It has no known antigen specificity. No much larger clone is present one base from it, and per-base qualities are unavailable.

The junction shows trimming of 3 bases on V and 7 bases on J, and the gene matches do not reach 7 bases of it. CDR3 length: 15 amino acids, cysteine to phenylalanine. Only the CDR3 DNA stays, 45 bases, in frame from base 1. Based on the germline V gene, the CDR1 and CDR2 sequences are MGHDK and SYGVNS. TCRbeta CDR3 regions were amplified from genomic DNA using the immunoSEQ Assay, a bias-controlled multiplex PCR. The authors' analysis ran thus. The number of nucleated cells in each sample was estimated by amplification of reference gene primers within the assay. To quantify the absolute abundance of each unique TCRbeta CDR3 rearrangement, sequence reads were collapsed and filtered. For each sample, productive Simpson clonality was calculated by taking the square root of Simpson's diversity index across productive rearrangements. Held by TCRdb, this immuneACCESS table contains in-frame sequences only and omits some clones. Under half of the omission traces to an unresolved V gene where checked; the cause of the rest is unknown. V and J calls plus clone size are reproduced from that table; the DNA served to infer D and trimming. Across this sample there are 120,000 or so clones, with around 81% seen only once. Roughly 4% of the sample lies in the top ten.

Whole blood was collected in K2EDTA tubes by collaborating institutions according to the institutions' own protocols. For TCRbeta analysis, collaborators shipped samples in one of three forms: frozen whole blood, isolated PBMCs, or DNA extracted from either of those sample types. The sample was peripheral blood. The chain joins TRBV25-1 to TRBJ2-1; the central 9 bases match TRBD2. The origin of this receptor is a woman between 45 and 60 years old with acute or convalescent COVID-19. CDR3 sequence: CASSDSGRHLNEQFF. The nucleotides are TGTGCCAGCAGTGACAGCGGGAGGCACCTAAATGAGCAGTTCTTC.